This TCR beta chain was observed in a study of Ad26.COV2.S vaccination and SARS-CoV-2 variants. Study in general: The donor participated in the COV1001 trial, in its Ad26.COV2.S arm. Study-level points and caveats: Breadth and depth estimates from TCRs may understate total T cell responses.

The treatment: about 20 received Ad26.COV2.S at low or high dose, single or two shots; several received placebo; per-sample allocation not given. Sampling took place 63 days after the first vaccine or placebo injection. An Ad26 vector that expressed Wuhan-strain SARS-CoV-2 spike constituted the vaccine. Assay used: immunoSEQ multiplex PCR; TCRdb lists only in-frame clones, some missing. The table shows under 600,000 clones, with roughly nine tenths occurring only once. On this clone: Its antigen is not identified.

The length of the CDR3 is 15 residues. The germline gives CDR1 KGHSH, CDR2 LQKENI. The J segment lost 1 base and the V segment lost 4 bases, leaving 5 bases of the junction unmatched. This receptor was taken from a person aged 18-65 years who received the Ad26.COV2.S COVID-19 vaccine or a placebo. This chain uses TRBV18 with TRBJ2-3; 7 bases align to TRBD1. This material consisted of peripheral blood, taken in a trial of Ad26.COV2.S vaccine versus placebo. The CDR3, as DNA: TGTGCCAGCTCACAACACAGGGGATGCACAGATACGCAGTATTTT. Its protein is CASSQHRGCTDTQYF.